These T cell receptor beta chains were read from a single sample in a study of OX40 agonist ivuxolimab in advanced cancers. Libraries were prepared by immunoSEQ multiplex PCR; TCRdb keeps only in-frame clonotypes and omits some of them. The sample carries roughly 80,000 clones, 90% recorded once. The specimen comprised CD4+ or CD8+ T cells sorted from blood, sampled in a trial of the OX40 agonist ivuxolimab. Receptors were obtained from an adult with an advanced solid tumor such as melanoma, head and neck, liver or kidney cancer. Each CDR3 is given with its conserved first and last residue. The order of the fields is V gene, D gene, clone size, J gene, CDR3 protein, CDR3 DNA. The D gene is left open where the match is weak. Where a row states a size, it is once, few, many or the class of an expanded clone; other rows omit it.

v_gene: TRBV11-2; d_gene: .; abundance: once; j_gene: TRBJ2-3; CDR3aa: CASSLAGTDTQYF; CDR3nt: TGTGCCAGCAGCTTAGCGGGCACAGATACGCAGTATTTT
v_gene: TRBV7-3; d_gene: .; abundance: .; j_gene: TRBJ2-1; CDR3aa: CASSARVHRGTRLGGPYNEQFF; CDR3nt: TGTGCCAGCAGCGCCCGCGTGCACCGCGGGACTCGGCTCGGGGGCCCCTACAATGAGCAGTTCTTC
v_gene: TRBV5-8; d_gene: TRBD1; abundance: .; j_gene: TRBJ2-1; CDR3aa: CASSKFQGALAYEQFF; CDR3nt: TGTGCCAGCAGTAAGTTTCAGGGGGCTCTAGCCTATGAGCAGTTCTTC
v_gene: TRBV7-2; d_gene: .; abundance: few; j_gene: TRBJ2-3; CDR3aa: CASTQVGGSLTDTQYF; CDR3nt: TGTGCCAGCACTCAAGTGGGGGGTTCACTCACAGATACGCAGTATTTT
v_gene: TRBV4-1; d_gene: TRBD1; abundance: .; j_gene: TRBJ2-1; CDR3aa: CASSRTTTSWGQGLYNEQFF; CDR3nt: TGCGCCAGCAGCCGGACCACCACATCTTGGGGACAGGGACTCTACAATGAGCAGTTCTTC
v_gene: TRBV6-5; d_gene: .; abundance: .; j_gene: TRBJ2-3; CDR3aa: CASSYWGQGDTQYF; CDR3nt: TGTGCCAGCAGTTATTGGGGGCAGGGAGATACGCAGTATTTT
v_gene: TRBV6-5; d_gene: .; abundance: .; j_gene: TRBJ2-3; CDR3aa: CASSQRTDTQYF; CDR3nt: TGTGCCAGCAGCCAGCGCACAGATACGCAGTATTTT
v_gene: TRBV10-1; d_gene: TRBD2; abundance: .; j_gene: TRBJ2-3; CDR3aa: CASTQRGVAGVPDTQYF; CDR3nt: TGCGCCAGCACCCAAAGAGGGGTAGCGGGAGTCCCAGATACGCAGTATTTT
v_gene: TRBV4-1; d_gene: .; abundance: .; j_gene: TRBJ1-5; CDR3aa: CASSQSFSNQPQHF; CDR3nt: TGCGCCAGCAGCCAGTCTTTCAGCAATCAGCCCCAGCATTTT
v_gene: TRBV27; d_gene: .; abundance: .; j_gene: TRBJ2-6; CDR3aa: CASRPSGANVLTF; CDR3nt: TGTGCCAGCAGGCCCTCTGGGGCCAACGTCCTGACTTTC
v_gene: TRBV4-2; d_gene: .; abundance: .; j_gene: TRBJ2-5; CDR3aa: CASSQGGVGRETQYF; CDR3nt: TGTGCCAGCAGCCAAGGGGGGGTCGGGAGAGAGACCCAGTACTTC
v_gene: TRBV5-4; d_gene: .; abundance: .; j_gene: TRBJ1-2; CDR3aa: CASSPPGLNDYGYTF; CDR3nt: TGTGCCAGCAGCCCGCCGGGGTTGAATGACTATGGCTACACCTTC
v_gene: TRBV16; d_gene: .; abundance: .; j_gene: TRBJ1-5; CDR3aa: CASSQWVHGDQPQHF; CDR3nt: TGTGCCAGCAGCCAATGGGTTCACGGGGATCAGCCCCAGCATTTT
v_gene: TRBV6-1; d_gene: .; abundance: .; j_gene: TRBJ1-1; CDR3aa: CASTSGRQNTEAFF; CDR3nt: TGTGCCAGCACCTCGGGGCGGCAGAACACTGAAGCTTTCTTT
v_gene: TRBV4-1; d_gene: TRBD1; abundance: .; j_gene: TRBJ1-1; CDR3aa: CASSLRGTEVDTEAFF; CDR3nt: TGCGCCAGCAGCCTTCGGGGGACAGAAGTAGACACTGAAGCTTTCTTT
v_gene: TRBV7-2; d_gene: .; abundance: .; j_gene: TRBJ2-5; CDR3aa: CASSPRRGETQYF; CDR3nt: TGTGCCAGCAGCCCTCGCAGGGGAGAGACCCAGTACTTC
v_gene: TRBV2; d_gene: TRBD1; abundance: .; j_gene: TRBJ2-5; CDR3aa: CASTGQTGETQYF; CDR3nt: TGTGCCAGCACGGGACAGACTGGGGAGACCCAGTACTTC
v_gene: TRBV6-6; d_gene: .; abundance: .; j_gene: TRBJ1-2; CDR3aa: CASSYSTGWGYTF; CDR3nt: TGTGCCAGCAGTTACTCGACTGGATGGGGCTACACCTTC
v_gene: TRBV28; d_gene: TRBD1; abundance: .; j_gene: TRBJ1-6; CDR3aa: CASSLTGVYSPLHF; CDR3nt: TGTGCCAGCAGTTTAACAGGGGTTTATTCACCCCTCCACTTT
v_gene: TRBV28; d_gene: .; abundance: .; j_gene: TRBJ1-3; CDR3aa: CASSLSFRSSGNTIYF; CDR3nt: TGTGCCAGCAGTTTATCCTTCAGGTCTTCTGGAAACACCATATATTTT
v_gene: TRBV6-5; d_gene: .; abundance: .; j_gene: TRBJ2-1; CDR3aa: CASRDNNEQFF; CDR3nt: TGTGCCAGCAGAGACAACAATGAGCAGTTCTTC
v_gene: TRBV16; d_gene: .; abundance: .; j_gene: TRBJ1-1; CDR3aa: CASSPQQGLLGTEAFF; CDR3nt: TGTGCCAGCAGCCCCCAACAGGGATTGCTAGGTACTGAAGCTTTCTTT
v_gene: TRBV28; d_gene: TRBD1; abundance: once; j_gene: TRBJ2-7; CDR3aa: CASKRQGYEQYF; CDR3nt: TGTGCCAGCAAAAGACAGGGGTACGAGCAGTACTTC
v_gene: TRBV19; d_gene: TRBD2; abundance: .; j_gene: TRBJ2-3; CDR3aa: CASKSSGRIADTQYF; CDR3nt: TGTGCCAGTAAGTCTAGCGGGAGGATAGCAGATACGCAGTATTTT
v_gene: TRBV5-5; d_gene: TRBD2; abundance: .; j_gene: TRBJ2-7; CDR3aa: CASSWTSGSKEQYF; CDR3nt: TGTGCCAGCAGCTGGACTAGCGGGAGCAAGGAGCAGTACTTC
v_gene: TRBV29-1; d_gene: .; abundance: .; j_gene: TRBJ1-4; CDR3aa: CSGGAPDNEKLFF; CDR3nt: TGCAGCGGCGGGGCGCCCGACAATGAAAAACTGTTTTTT
v_gene: TRBV14; d_gene: .; abundance: .; j_gene: TRBJ2-5; CDR3aa: CASSLGLAETQYF; CDR3nt: TGTGCCAGCAGCCTGGGACTGGCAGAGACCCAGTACTTC
v_gene: TRBV7-3; d_gene: TRBD1; abundance: .; j_gene: TRBJ1-2; CDR3aa: CASSPGQGTYGYTF; CDR3nt: TGTGCCAGCAGCCCAGGACAGGGTACCTATGGCTACACCTTC
v_gene: TRBV5-4; d_gene: TRBD1; abundance: once; j_gene: TRBJ1-5; CDR3aa: CASSRQGSDQPQHF; CDR3nt: TGTGCCAGCAGCCGACAGGGGTCGGATCAGCCCCAGCATTTT
v_gene: TRBV30; d_gene: .; abundance: .; j_gene: TRBJ1-5; CDR3aa: CAWGKGMNQPQHF; CDR3nt: TGTGCCTGGGGTAAGGGAATGAATCAGCCCCAGCATTTT
v_gene: TRBV4-1; d_gene: .; abundance: .; j_gene: TRBJ1-2; CDR3aa: CASSRQVRDGYTF; CDR3nt: TGCGCCAGCAGTCGACAGGTTCGGGATGGCTACACCTTC
v_gene: TRBV29-1; d_gene: .; abundance: .; j_gene: TRBJ2-3; CDR3aa: CSVHGGSDTQYF; CDR3nt: TGCAGCGTCCACGGAGGGTCTGATACGCAGTATTTT
v_gene: TRBV18; d_gene: .; abundance: few; j_gene: TRBJ1-1; CDR3aa: CASSPRSDFDTEAFF; CDR3nt: TGTGCCAGCTCACCACGCTCGGACTTTGACACTGAAGCTTTCTTT
v_gene: TRBV7-3; d_gene: .; abundance: .; j_gene: TRBJ1-1; CDR3aa: CASSASWNTEAFF; CDR3nt: TGTGCCAGCAGCGCCAGCTGGAACACTGAAGCTTTCTTT
v_gene: TRBV27; d_gene: .; abundance: .; j_gene: TRBJ2-7; CDR3aa: CASRYNRAAYEQYF; CDR3nt: TGTGCCAGCAGATATAACCGAGCAGCCTACGAGCAGTACTTC
v_gene: TRBV19; d_gene: .; abundance: .; j_gene: TRBJ2-3; CDR3aa: CASSGGSLTTDTQYF; CDR3nt: TGTGCCAGTAGTGGTGGCAGTCTCACGACAGATACGCAGTATTTT
v_gene: TRBV18; d_gene: .; abundance: .; j_gene: TRBJ1-2; CDR3aa: CASSPRQGSFGYTF; CDR3nt: TGTGCCAGCTCACCACGGCAGGGCTCCTTTGGCTACACCTTC
v_gene: TRBV5-5; d_gene: .; abundance: once; j_gene: TRBJ2-2; CDR3aa: CASSSRTDNTGELFF; CDR3nt: TGTGCCAGCAGCTCCAGGACAGATAACACCGGGGAGCTGTTTTTT
v_gene: TRBV6-5; d_gene: .; abundance: .; j_gene: TRBJ2-1; CDR3aa: CASSYSWAGPTLF; CDR3nt: TGTGCCAGCAGTTACTCGTGGGCAGGGCCAACGCTCTTC
v_gene: TRBV7-9; d_gene: TRBD1; abundance: .; j_gene: TRBJ2-5; CDR3aa: CASSLSGTGIGHF; CDR3nt: TGTGCCAGCAGCCTTTCCGGGACAGGGATCGGGCACTTC